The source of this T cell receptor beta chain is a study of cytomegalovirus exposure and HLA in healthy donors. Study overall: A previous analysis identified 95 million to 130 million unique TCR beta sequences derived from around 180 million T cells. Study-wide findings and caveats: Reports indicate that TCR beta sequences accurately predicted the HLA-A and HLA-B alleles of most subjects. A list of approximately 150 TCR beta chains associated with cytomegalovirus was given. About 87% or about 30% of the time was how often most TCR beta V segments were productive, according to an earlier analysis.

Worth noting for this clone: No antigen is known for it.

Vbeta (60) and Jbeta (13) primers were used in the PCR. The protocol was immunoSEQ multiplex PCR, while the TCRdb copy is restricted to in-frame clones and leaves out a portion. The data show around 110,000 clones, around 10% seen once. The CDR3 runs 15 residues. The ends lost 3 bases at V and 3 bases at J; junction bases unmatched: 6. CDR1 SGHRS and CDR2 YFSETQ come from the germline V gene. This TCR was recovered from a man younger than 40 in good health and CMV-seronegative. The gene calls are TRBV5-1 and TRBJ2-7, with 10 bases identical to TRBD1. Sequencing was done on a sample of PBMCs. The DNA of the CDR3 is TGCGCCAGCAGCTACGGGACAGGGGTAAACTACGAGCAGTACTTC. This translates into CASSYGTGVNYEQYF.